This T cell receptor (beta chain) was sequenced in a study of T cells in Graves' hyperthyroidism and ophthalmopathy. Amplification of TCR beta CDR3 regions used RNA as the template. The TCR CDR3 first-round RT-PCR relied on the HTBI primer set. TCRdb re-analysed the multiplex PCR reads in MiXCR, keeping a single row per CDR3 protein. The sample has about 380,000 distinct CDR3 sequences; approximately 15% are singletons. Study-wide points: Through a model of 13 V-J features, ophthalmopathy was separated from stable hyperthyroidism. Prediction of ophthalmopathy progression came a median approximately 6.6 months pre-onset. Blood samples included most of the expanded thyroid clonotypes exceeding 0.001.

This clonotype was recorded at least ten times. Its antigen is still unknown. This CDR3 is 12 amino acids long. Germline V gene lookup returns CDR1 DFQATT and CDR2 SNEGSKA (reference sequence). The V end lost 5 bases, the J end lost 2 bases, and 10 bases lay between the germline ends. The V call is TRBV20-1, the J call TRBJ2-7; D is uncertain. The TCR comes from a woman aged 60-75 years with Graves' hyperthyroidism. The source material was blood. CDR3 region: CSAPTGPYEQYF. The DNA of the CDR3 is TGCAGTGCTCCCACCGGGCCCTACGAGCAGTACTTC.